These 3 T cell receptor beta chains share one sample of origin, sequenced in a study of shared clonotypes between healthy human individuals. Only in-frame clones appear in the TCRdb table, and some are missing; sequencing was by immunoSEQ multiplex PCR. The data hold approximately 1.1 million clones, with about four fifths observed a single time. The source material was memory CD4+ T cells from PBMCs. Regarding subset: CD45RA-negative fraction. The origin of the receptors is a man between 18 and 29 years old in good health. Some clones in this sample may be carry-over from other donors' samples.

The chain uses TRBV25-1 and TRBJ2-1; D is possibly TRBD1 (6 bases). Germline values: CDR1 MGHDK, CDR2 SYGVNS. The CDR3 extends over 15 amino acids. Trimming took off 2 bases at V and 4 bases at J, with 12 bases between the two ends. The DNA for the CDR3 is TGTGCCAGCAGTGAACTCGGACAGTCTTACAATGAGCAGTTCTTC. Translating it yields CASSELGQSYNEQFF.

As for this clone: The germline gene is not matched at one end of the junction; a read error may be the cause. The chain links TRBV28 to TRBJ1-1, with unresolved D. The CDR3 spans 14 residues. Germline loops: CDR1 MDHEN, CDR2 SYDVKM. In DNA form, the CDR3 reads TGTGCCAGCTGTTTCCAAGGCGGGTCGACTGAAGCTTTCTTT. It translates to CASCFQGGSTEAFF.

The CDR3 protein is CASSLVAGVYNEQFF. The CDR3 DNA reads TGTGCCAGCAGCTTAGTAGCGGGAGTCTACAATGAGCAGTTCTTC. The chain links TRBV7-6 to TRBJ2-1; TRBD2 matches 9 bases. Trimming at V came to 1 base and at J to 3 bases, leaving 1 base not matched to a gene. Per germline, CDR1 SGHVS and CDR2 FNYEAQ. The CDR3 has 15 amino acids.